The clone carrying this TCR beta chain was found once. The antigen is undetermined. V gave up 5 bases and J gave up 0 bases, with 11 bases separating them. The CDR3 runs 15 residues. This record comes from a study of T-cell memory formation after mild COVID-19. General observations from the study: Whereas later expanders leaned CD4+, clones contracting day 15 to 85 showed a balanced CD4/CD8 makeup. Cross-reactive memory appears to have joined, as suggested by some responding clones showing up in pre-infection memory.

TCRdb recomputed calls from the 5' RACE reads with MiXCR, one row per CDR3 protein. The sample carries some 450,000 distinct CDR3 sequences, roughly 17% recorded once. This sequence joins TRBV12-3 or TRBV12-4 and TRBJ1-5; perhaps TRBD1 as D (6 bases). Sequencing was carried out using PBMCs or a T cell subset sorted from them (not recorded which). The source is a man younger than 35 who had mild COVID-19 (a few samples of this study predate the infection). Cell type and time point are not known. The CDR3 here is CASSNREGSNQPQHF. CDR3 sequence (DNA): TGTGCCAGCAGTAACAGGGAGGGTAGCAATCAGCCCCAGCATTTT.